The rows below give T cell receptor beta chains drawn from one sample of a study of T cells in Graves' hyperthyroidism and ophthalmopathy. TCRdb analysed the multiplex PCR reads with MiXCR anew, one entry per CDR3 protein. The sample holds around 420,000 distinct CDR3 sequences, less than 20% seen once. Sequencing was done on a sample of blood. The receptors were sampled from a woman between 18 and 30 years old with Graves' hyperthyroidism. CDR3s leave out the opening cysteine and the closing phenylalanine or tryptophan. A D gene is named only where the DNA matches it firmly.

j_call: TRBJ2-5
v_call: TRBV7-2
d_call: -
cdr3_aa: ASSLQGDETQY

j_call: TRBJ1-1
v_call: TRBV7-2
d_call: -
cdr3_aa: ASSLFTLNTEAF

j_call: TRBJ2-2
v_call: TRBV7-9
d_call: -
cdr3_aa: ASSFRDKGAGELF

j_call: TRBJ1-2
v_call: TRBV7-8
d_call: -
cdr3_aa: ASTRRGERGNSYGYT

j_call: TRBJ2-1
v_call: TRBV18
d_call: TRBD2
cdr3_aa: ASSPTLGLAEGGNEQF

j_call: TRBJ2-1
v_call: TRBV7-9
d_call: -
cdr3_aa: ASSPGLHNEQF

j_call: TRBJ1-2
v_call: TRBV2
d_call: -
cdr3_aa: ASRTLGTDYGYT

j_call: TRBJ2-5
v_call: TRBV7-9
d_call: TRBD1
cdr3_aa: ASSFRTGQETQY

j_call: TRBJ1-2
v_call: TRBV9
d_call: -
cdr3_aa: ASSVTGTADYGYT

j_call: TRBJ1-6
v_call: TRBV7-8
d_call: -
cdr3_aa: ASSGMTVHNSPLH

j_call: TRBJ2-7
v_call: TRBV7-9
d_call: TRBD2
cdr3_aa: ASSGSGTSYEQY

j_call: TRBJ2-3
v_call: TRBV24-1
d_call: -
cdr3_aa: ATSDWGAGYSTDTQY

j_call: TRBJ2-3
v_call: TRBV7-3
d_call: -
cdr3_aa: ASSLTRDGTDTQY

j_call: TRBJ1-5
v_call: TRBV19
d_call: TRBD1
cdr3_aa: ASSIIKGTGWDQPQH

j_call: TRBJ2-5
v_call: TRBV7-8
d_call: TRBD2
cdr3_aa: ASSLPLAGVGETQY

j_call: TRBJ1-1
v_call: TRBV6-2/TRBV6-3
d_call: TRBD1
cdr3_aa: ASSPGTGADTEAF

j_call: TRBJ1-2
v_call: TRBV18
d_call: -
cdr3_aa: ASSPDSSNYGYT

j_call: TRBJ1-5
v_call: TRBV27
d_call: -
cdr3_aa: ASSLSINQPQH

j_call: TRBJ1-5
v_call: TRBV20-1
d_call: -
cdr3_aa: SARADFHSNQPQH

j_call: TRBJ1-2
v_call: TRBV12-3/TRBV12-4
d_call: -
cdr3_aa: ASTRGGDQVYT

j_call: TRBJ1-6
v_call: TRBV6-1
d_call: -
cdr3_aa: ASSSVRRAYNSPLH

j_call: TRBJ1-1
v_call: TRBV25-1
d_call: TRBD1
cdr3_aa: ASSDQDRWNTEAF

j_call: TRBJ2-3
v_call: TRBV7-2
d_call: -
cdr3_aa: ASSLARHTDTQY

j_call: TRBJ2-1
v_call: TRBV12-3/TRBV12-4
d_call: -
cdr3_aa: ASSPGGRGNIWYNEQF

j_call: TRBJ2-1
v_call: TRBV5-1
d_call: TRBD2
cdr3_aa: ASSFTSGSYNEQF

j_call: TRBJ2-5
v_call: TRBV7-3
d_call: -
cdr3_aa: ASSLTGGRQETQY

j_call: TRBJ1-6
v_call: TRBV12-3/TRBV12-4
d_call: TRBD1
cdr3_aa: ASTPGQGDSPLH

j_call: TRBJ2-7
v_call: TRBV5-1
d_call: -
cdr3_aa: ASSLTGRVSEQY

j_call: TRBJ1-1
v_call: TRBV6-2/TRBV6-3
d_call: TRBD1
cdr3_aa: ASSYGTGGSAEAF

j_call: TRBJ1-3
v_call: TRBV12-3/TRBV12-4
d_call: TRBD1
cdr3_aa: ASSAQGVPGNTIY

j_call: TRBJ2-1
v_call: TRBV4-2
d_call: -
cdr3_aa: ASSPGTVSDNEQF

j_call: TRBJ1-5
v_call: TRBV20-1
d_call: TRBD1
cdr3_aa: SASPLGQANNQPQH

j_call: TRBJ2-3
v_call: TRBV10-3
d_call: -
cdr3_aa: AISPGPGAEWEY

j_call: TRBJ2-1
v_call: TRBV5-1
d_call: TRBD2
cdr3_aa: ASRPGTSGSNEQF

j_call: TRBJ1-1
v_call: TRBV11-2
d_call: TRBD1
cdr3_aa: ASSLGAGGGTEAF

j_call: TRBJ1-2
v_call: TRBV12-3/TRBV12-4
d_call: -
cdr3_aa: ASKYGQSYGYT

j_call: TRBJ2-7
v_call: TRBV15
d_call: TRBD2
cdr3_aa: ATSRETSGYEQY

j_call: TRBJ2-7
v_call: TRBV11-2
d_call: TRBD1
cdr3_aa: ASSLAGQEYSYEQY

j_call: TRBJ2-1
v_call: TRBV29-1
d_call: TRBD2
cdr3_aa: SVVTSGRAREQF

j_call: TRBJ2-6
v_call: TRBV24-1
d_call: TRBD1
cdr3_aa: ATSDPGQGASGANVLT

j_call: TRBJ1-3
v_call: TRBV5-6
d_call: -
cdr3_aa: ASSLWQVEPSGNTIY

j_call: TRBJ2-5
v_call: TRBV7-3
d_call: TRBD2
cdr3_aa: ASSLAGPQETQY

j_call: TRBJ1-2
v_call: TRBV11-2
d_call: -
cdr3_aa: ASSLDRGVPGGYT

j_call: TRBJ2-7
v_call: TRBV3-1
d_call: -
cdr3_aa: ASSPRDRDPGEQY

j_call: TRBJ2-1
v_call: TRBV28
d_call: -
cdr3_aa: ASRGRALAGHGNEQF

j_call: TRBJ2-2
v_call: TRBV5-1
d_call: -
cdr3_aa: ASEDINTGELF

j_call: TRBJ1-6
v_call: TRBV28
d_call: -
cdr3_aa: ASSFRRPLH

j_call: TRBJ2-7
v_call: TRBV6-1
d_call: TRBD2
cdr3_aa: ASSLREGSSYEQY